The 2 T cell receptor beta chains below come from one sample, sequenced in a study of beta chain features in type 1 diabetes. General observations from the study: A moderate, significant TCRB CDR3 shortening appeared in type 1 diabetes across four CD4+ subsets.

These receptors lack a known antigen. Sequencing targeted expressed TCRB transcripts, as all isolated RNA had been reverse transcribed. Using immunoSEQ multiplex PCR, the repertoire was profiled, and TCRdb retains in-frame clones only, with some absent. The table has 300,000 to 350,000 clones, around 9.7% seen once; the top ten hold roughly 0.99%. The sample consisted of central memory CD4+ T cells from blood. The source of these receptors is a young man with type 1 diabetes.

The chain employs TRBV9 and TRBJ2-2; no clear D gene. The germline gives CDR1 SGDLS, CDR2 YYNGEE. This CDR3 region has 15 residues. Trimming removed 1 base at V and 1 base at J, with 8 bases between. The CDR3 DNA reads TGTGCCAGCAGCGTATCCAGCTTGAACACCGGGGAGCTGTTTTTT. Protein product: CASSVSSLNTGELFF.

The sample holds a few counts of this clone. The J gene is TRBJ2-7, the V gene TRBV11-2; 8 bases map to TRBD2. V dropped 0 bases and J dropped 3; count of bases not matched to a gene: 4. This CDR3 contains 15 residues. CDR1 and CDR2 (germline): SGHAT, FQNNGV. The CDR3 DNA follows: TGTGCCAGCAGCTTAGAGGCGGGGGGCAGCTACGAGCAGTACTTC. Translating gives CASSLEAGGSYEQYF.